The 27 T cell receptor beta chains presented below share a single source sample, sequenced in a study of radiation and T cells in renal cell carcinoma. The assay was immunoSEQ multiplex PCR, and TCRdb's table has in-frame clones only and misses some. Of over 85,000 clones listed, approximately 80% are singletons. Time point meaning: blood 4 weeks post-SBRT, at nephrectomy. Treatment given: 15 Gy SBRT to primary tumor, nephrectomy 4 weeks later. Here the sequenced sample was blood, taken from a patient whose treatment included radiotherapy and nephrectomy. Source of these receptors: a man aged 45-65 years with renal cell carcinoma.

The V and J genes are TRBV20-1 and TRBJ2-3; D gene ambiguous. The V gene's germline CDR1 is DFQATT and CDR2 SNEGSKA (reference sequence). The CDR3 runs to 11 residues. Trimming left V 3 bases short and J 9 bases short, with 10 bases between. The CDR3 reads CSASARETQYF. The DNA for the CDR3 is TGCAGTGCTAGCGCCCGAGAGACGCAGTATTTT.

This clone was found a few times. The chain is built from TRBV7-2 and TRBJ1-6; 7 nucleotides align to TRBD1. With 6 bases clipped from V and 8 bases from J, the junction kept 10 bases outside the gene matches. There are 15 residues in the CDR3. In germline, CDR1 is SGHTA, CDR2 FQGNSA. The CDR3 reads CASRPRTGPDSPLHF. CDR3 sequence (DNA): TGTGCCAGCAGACCCCGGACAGGTCCCGATTCACCCCTCCACTTT.

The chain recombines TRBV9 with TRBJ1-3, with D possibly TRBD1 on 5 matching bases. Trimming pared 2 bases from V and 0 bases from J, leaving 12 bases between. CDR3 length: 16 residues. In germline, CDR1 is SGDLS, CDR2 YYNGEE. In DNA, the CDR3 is TGTGCCAGCAGCGTGGACATTCCGGGCTCTGGAAACACCATATATTTT. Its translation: CASSVDIPGSGNTIYF.

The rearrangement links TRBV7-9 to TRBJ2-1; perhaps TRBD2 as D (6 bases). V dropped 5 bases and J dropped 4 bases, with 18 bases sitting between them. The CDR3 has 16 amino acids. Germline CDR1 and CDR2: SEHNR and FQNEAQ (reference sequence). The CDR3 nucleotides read TGTGCCAGCAGCCCCCGTCGGGACTGGCCTTACAATGAGCAGTTCTTC. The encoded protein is CASSPRRDWPYNEQFF.

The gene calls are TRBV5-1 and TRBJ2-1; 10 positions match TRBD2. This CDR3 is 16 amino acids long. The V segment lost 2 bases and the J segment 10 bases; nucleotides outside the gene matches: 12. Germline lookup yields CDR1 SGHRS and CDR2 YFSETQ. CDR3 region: CASSFGAGGPSREQFF. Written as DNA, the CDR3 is TGCGCCAGCAGCTTCGGAGCGGGAGGGCCTAGTAGGGAGCAGTTCTTC.

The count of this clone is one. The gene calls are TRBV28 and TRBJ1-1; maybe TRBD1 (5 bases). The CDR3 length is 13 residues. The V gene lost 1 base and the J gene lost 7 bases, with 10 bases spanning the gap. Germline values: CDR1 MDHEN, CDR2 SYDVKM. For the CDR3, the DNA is TGTGCCAGCAGTTTATCGACAGTGCTTGAAGCTTTCTTT. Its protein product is CASSLSTVLEAFF.

The CDR3 DNA reads as TGTGCCAGCAGCAGGACAGGGTTTGAGCAGTACTTC. Translated, it gives CASSRTGFEQYF. The chain is built from TRBV6-6 and TRBJ2-7, with 8 bases identical to TRBD1. The CDR3 spans 12 residues. CDR1 MNHNY and CDR2 SVGAGI come from the germline V gene (reference sequence). V was clipped by 6 bases and J by 7 bases; unmatched bases: 5.

This CDR3 reads CASSLGGQGSAYNEQFF. In DNA, the CDR3 is TGTGCCAGCAGCTTAGGGGGACAGGGGAGCGCCTACAATGAGCAGTTCTTC. This chain joins TRBV7-8 and TRBJ2-1; 10 bases match TRBD1. Germline V gene sequence: CDR1 SGHVS, CDR2 FQNEAQ. This CDR3 contains 17 residues. The V and J ends lost 1 base and 2 bases, in that order; junction bases with no gene match: 5. Combining the CDR3 with reference TRBV7-8 and TRBJ2-1 gives the whole variable domain GAGVSQSPRYKVAKRGQDVALRCDPISGHVSLFWYQQALGQGPEFLTYFQNEAQLDKSGLPSDRFFAERPEGSVSTLKIQRTQQEDSAVYLCASSLGGQGSAYNEQFFGPGTRLTVL.

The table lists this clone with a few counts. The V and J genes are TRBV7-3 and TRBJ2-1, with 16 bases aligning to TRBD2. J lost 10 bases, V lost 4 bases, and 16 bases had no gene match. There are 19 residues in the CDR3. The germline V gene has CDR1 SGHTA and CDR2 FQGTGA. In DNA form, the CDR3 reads TGTGCCAGCAGCTCCTTCGATCCCGGGACTAGCGGGAGGGCAAACGAGCAGTTCTTC. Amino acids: CASSSFDPGTSGRANEQFF.

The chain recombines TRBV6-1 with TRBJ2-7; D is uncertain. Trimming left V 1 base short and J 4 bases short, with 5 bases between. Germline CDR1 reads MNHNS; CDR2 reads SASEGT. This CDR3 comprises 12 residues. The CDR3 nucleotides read TGTGCCAGCAGTGAAGACAATTACGAGCAGTACTTC. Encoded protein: CASSEDNYEQYF.

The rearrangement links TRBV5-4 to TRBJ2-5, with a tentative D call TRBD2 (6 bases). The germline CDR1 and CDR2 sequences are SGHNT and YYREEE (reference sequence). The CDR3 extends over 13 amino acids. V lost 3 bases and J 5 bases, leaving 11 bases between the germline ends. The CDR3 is CASSSLGRETQYF. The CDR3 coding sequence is TGTGCCAGCAGCTCTCTAGGGAGGGAGACCCAGTACTTC.

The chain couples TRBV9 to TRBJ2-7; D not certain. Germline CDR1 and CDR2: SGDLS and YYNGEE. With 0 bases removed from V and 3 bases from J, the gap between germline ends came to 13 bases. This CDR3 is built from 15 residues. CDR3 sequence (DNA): TGTGCCAGCAGCGTAGATTTGGGTGGTAACTACGAGCAGTACTTC. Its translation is CASSVDLGGNYEQYF.

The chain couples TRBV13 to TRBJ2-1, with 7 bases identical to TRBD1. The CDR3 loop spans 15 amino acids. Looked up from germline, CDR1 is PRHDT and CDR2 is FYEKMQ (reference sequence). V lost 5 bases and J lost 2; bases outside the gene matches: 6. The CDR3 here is CASSISGTAYNEQFF. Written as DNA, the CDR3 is TGTGCCAGCAGCATATCCGGGACAGCCTACAATGAGCAGTTCTTC.

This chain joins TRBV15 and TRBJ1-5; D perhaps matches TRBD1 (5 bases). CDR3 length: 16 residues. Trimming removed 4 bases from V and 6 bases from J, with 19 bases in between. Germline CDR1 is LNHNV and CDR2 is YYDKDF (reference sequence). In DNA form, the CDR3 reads TGTGCCACCAGCAACGCGCTGCGGGGGGTATTTCAGCCCCAGCATTTT. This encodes CATSNALRGVFQPQHF.

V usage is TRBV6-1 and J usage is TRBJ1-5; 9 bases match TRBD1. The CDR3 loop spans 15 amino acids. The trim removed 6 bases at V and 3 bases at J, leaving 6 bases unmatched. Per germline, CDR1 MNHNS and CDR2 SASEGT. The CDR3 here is CASRPGQGINQPQHF. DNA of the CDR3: TGTGCCAGCAGACCGGGACAGGGAATCAATCAGCCCCAGCATTTT.

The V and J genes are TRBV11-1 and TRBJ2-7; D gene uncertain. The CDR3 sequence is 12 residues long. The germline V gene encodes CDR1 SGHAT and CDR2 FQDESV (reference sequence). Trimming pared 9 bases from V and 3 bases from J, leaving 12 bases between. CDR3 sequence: CASSAQNYEQYF. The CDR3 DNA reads TGTGCCAGTTCAGCGCAGAACTACGAGCAGTACTTC.

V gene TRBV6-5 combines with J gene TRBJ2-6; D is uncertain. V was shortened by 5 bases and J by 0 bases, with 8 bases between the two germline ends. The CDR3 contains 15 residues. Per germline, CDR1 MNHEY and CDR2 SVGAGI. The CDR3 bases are TGTGCCAGCAGTCCATATATCTCTGGGGCCAACGTCCTGACTTTC. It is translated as CASSPYISGANVLTF.

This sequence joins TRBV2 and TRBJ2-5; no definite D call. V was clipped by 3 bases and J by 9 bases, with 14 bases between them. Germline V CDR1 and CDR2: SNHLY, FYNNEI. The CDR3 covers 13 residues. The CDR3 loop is CASSEYPRVAQYF. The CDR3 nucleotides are TGTGCCAGCAGTGAGTACCCGAGAGTGGCCCAGTACTTC.

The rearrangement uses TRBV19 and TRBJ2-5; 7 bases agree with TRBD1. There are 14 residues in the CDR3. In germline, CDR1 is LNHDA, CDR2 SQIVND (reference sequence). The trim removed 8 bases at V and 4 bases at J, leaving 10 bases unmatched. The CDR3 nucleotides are TGTGCCAGTCGACAGGGAAGAGCCGTAGAGACCCAGTACTTC. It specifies CASRQGRAVETQYF.

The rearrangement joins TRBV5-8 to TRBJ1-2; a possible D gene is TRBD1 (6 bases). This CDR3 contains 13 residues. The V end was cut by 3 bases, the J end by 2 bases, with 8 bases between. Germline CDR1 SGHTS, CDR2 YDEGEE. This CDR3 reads CASSSQGNYGYTF. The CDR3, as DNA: TGTGCCAGCAGCTCACAGGGAAACTATGGCTACACCTTC.

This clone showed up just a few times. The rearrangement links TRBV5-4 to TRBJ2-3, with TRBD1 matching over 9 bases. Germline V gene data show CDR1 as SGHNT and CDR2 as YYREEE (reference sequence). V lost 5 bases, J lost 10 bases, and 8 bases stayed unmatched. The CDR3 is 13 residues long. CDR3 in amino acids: CASRNSRDRAQYF. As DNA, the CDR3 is TGTGCCAGCAGGAATTCCCGGGACAGGGCGCAGTATTTT.

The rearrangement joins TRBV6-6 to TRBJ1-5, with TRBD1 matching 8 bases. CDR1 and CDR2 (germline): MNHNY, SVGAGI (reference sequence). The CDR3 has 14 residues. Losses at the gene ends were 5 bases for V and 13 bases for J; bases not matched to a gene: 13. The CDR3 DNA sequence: TGTGCCAGCAGTCCGGGACAGGAGGGATTGTGGCAGCATTTT. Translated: CASSPGQEGLWQHF.

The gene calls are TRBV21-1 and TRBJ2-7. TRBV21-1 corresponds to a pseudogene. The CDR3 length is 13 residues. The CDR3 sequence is CASRNDPHYEQYF. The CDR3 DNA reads TGTGCCAGCAGGAACGACCCTCACTACGAGCAGTACTTC.

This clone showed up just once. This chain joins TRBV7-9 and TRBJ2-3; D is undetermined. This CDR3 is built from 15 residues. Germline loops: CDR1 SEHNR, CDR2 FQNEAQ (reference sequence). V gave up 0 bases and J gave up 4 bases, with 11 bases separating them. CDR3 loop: CASSLAEGRADTQYF. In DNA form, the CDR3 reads TGTGCCAGCAGCTTAGCCGAAGGTAGGGCAGATACGCAGTATTTT.

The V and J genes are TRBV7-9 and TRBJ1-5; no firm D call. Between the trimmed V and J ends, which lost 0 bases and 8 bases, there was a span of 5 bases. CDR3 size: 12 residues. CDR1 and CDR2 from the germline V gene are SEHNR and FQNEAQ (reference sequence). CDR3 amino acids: CASSLAFEPQHF. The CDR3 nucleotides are TGTGCCAGCAGCTTAGCGTTCGAGCCCCAGCATTTT.

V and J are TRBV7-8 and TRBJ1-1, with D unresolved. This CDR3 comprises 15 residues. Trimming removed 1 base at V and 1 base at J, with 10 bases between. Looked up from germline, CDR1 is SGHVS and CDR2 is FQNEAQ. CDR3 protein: CASSLVGVTNTEAFF. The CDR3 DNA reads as TGTGCCAGCAGCTTAGTCGGGGTGACGAACACTGAAGCTTTCTTT.

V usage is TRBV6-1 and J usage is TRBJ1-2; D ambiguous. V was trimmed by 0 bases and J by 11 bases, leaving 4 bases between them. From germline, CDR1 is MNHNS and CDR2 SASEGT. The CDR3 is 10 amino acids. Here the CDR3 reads CASSEARYTF. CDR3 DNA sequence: TGTGCCAGCAGTGAAGCGAGGTACACCTTC.